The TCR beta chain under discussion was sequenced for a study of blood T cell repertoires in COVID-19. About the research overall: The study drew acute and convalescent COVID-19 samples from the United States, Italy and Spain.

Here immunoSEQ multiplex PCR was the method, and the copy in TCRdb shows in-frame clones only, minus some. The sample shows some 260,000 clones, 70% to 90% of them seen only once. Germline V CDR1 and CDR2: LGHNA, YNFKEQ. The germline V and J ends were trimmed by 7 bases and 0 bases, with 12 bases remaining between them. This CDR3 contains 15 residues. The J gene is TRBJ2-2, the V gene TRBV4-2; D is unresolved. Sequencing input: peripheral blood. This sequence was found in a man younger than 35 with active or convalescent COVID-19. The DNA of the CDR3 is TGTGCCAGCAATAGAGAACAGACGAACACCGGGGAGCTGTTTTTT. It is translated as CASNREQTNTGELFF.